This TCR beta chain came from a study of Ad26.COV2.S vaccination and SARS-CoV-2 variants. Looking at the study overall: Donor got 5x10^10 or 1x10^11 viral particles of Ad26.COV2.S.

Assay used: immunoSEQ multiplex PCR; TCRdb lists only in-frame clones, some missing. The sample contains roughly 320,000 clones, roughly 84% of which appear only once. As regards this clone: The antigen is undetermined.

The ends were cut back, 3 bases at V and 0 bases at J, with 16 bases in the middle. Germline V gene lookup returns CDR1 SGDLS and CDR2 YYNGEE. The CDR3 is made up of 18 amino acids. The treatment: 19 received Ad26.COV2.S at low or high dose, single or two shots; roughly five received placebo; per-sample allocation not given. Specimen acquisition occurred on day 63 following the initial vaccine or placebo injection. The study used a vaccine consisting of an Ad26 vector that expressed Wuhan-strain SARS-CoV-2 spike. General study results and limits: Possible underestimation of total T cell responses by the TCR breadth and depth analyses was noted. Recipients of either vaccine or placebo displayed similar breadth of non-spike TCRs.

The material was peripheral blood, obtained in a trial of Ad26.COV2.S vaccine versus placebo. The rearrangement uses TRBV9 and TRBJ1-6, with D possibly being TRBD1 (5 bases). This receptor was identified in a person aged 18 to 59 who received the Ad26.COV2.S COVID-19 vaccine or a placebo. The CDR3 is CASSEWDRSSSYNSPLHF. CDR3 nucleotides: TGTGCCAGCAGCGAATGGGACCGTTCAAGCTCCTATAATTCACCCCTCCACTTT.